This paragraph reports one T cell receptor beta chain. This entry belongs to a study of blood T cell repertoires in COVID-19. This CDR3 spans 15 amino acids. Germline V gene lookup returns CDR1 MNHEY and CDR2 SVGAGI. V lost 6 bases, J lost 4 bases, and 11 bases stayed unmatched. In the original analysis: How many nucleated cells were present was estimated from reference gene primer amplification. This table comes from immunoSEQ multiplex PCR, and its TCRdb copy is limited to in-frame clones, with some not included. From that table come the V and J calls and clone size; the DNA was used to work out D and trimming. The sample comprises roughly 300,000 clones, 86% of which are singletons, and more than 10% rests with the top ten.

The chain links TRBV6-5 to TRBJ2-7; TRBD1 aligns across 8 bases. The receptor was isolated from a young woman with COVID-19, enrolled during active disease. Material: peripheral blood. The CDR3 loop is CASRLDSGGAYEQYF. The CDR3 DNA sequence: TGTGCCAGCAGGCTAGACTCAGGGGGCGCTTACGAGCAGTACTTC.